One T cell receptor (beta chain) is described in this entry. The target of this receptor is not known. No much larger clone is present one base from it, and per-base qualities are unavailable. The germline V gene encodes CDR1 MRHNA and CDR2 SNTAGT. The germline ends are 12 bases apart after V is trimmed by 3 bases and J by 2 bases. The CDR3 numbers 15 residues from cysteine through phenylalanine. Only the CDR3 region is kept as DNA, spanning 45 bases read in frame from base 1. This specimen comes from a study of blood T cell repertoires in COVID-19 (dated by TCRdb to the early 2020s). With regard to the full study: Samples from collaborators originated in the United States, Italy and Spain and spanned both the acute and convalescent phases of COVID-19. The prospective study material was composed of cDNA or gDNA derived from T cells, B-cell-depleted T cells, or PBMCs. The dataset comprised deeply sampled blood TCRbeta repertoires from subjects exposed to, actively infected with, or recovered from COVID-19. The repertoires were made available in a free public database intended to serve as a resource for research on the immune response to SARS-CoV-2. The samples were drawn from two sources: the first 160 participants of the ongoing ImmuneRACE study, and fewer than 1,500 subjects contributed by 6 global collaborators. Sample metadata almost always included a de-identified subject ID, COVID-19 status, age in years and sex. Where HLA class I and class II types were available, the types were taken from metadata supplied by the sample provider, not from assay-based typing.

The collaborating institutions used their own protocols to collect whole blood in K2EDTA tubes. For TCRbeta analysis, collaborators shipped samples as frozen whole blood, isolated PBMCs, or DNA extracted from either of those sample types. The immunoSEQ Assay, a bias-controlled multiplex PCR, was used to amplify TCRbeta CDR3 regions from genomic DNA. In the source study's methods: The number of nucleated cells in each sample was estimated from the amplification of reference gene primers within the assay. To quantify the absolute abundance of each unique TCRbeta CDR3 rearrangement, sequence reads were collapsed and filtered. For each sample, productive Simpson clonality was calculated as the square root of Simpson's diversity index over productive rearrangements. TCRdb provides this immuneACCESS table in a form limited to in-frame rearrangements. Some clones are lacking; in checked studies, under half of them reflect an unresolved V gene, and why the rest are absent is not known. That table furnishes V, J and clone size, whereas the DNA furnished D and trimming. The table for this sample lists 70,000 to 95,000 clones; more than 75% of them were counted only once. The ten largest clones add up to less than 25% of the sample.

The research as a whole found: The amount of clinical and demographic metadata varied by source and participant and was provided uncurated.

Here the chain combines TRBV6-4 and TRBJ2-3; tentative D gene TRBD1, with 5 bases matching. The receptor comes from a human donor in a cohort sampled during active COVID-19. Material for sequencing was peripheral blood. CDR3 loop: CASSEGADSTDTQYF. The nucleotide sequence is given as TGTGCCAGCAGTGAAGGGGCGGATTCCACAGATACGCAGTATTTT.